This T cell receptor (beta chain) appears in the sequencing data of a study of identifying expanded T cells in peripheral blood. Study outcomes and limitations: Technical replicates showed about 1.1 changed clones; two weeks 15 to 20; four weeks 19. Clone count variance between approximately two-week samples rose with total template count.

Using immunoSEQ multiplex PCR, the repertoire was profiled, and TCRdb retains in-frame clones only, with some absent. The sample contains 70,000 to 95,000 clones, 85% to 90% of which appear only once. No infections or other immune events were documented during collection. V shed 3 bases, J shed 0 bases, and the junction held 3 bases outside the gene matches. The CDR3 sequence is 16 residues long. CDR1 SGHNT and CDR2 YYREEE come from the germline V gene (reference sequence). In regard to this clone: Its target is not known.

The genes are TRBV5-4 and TRBJ2-4, with TRBD1 matching 10 bases. This TCR was recovered from a person between 18 and 75 years old in good health. The sample consisted of blood. CDR3 DNA: TGTGCCAGCAGCTCGAGGACAGGGGGAGCCAAAAACATTCAGTACTTC. It specifies CASSSRTGGAKNIQYF.